Listed below are T cell receptor beta chains from one sample, sequenced in a study of cytomegalovirus exposure and HLA in healthy donors. TCRdb's copy holds only in-frame clones and misses some; the assay was immunoSEQ multiplex PCR. The sample includes 150,000 to 200,000 clones, approximately 80% of them seen just once. What was sequenced was PBMCs. The receptor source for this set is a woman aged 18-29 years in good health and CMV-seronegative. The conserved cysteine and the conserved F or W are not part of the CDR3 here. Fields, in order: V gene, D gene, J gene, CDR3 protein. The D gene is left open where the match is weak.

TRBV28	.	TRBJ1-6	ASRRRTTKSSYNSPLH
TRBV18	.	TRBJ1-1	ASSPGQSMNTEAF
TRBV5-8	TRBD2	TRBJ2-5	ASSLRLAEEETQY
TRBV7-9	TRBD2	TRBJ2-7	ASSPKGASGNEQY
TRBV9	TRBD2	TRBJ2-2	ASTPGGRNTGELF
TRBV19	.	TRBJ1-2	ASSTLPTADYGYT
TRBV6-5	.	TRBJ1-2	ASSITGTRRNGYT
TRBV5-4	.	TRBJ1-4	ASSYYFAQGPNEKLF
TRBV6-6	TRBD1	TRBJ1-5	ASSLPTTGGNQPQH
TRBV7-2	.	TRBJ2-5	ASSQWTDGTQY
TRBV5-5	.	TRBJ1-1	ASSLGGLPTEAF
TRBV7-9	TRBD2	TRBJ2-1	ASSPRTSGEYNEQF
TRBV2	TRBD2	TRBJ2-2	ASIAGTSGSLTGELF
TRBV28	.	TRBJ2-5	ASSPGGSSRETQY
TRBV2	TRBD2	TRBJ2-7	ASRGGAGGEHEQY
TRBV11-2	TRBD2	TRBJ2-1	ASSLDRWTSGRAGHEQF
TRBV4-1	.	TRBJ2-5	ASSPRVIATQETQY
TRBV10-3	.	TRBJ1-2	AISGTEANYGYT
TRBV18	.	TRBJ1-6	ASSPTPGLSSYNSPLH
TRBV27	TRBD2	TRBJ2-3	ASSLGGTALDTQY
TRBV28	.	TRBJ2-7	ASSSPGHTYYEQY
TRBV28	.	TRBJ2-5	ASTTLRGRRIKETQY
TRBV7-2	.	TRBJ1-1	ASSLSGLGNTEAF
TRBV5-4	.	TRBJ2-1	ASSLRGGFGEQF
TRBV4-1	.	TRBJ1-2	ASKDTGRYGYT
TRBV19	TRBD2	TRBJ2-1	ASSIRRILAGGYNEQF
TRBV7-2	.	TRBJ2-1	ASSLDRASQAF
TRBV7-9	TRBD1	TRBJ1-3	ALTGVNSGNTIY
TRBV19	.	TRBJ1-5	ASQDGLARPSNQPQH
TRBV15	.	TRBJ2-3	ATSPALDTDTQY
TRBV7-2	.	TRBJ1-1	ASSPPGNTEAF
TRBV6-6	.	TRBJ1-1	ASSYSKWELNTEAF